This record covers a single T cell receptor (beta chain). This receptor's antigen is unknown. The record has no base qualities; no much larger clone is one base away. The immunoSEQ hsTCRB v3.0 assay was used at survey level resolution to sequence the TRB variable region. A depth of about 40,000-55,000 T-cell genomes per sample was targeted for TRB sequencing. An Illumina MiSeq with a v3 150-cycle kit was used to sequence the pooled TRB libraries. The paper's data handling went like this. Repertoire analysis was run in R within a reproducible Nextflow workflow that covered QC, data transformation and analysis. LymphoSeq2, an R package for exploring AIRR-Seq data, was used to implement custom analyses. A few samples yielding fewer than 5000 total TRB sequences were excluded, leaving roughly 200 analyzed HIV repertoires. Of the roughly 190 retained HIV repertoires, some 60 were collected before and roughly 130 after ART initiation. Each repertoire was downsampled to 5000 TRB nucleotide sequences, and summary statistics were averaged across 100 downsampling iterations. The analysis kept only TRB sequences whose CDR3 regions were at least seven amino acids long. Diversity was measured with a Shannon entropy-derived clonality score and the Gini coefficient. In the repertoire networks, any two of the top 5000 CDR3 amino acid sequences were linked whenever the two sequences differed by an edit distance of one. Antigen specificity groups and MHC restriction were predicted for TRB CDR3 amino acid sequences with GLIPH2. To flag known associations with CMV, EBV, HIV or tissue antigens, CDR3 amino acid sequences were compared against VDJdb and McPAS-TCR. Pre-ART, post-ART and control groups were compared with Wilcoxon signed-rank tests and Holm-Bonferroni correction. Drawn from immuneACCESS, this table holds only the in-frame rearrangements with V and J called that TCRdb kept. Clones are partly lost; checked studies trace under half to an unresolved V gene and leave the rest unexplained. The V and J calls and clone size were taken over from that table, and D and trimming were inferred from the DNA. The sample contains tens of thousands of clones, 70% to 90% of them found a single time. The top ten clonotypes cover 13% of the sample.

The sample comes from a study of long-term antiretroviral therapy in people with HIV (dated by TCRdb to 2021 to 2024). Context from the whole study: Collection of the earliest samples took place about a decade ahead of the 2015 WHO recommendation for immediate ART, at a time when ART was typically delayed until CD4 counts fell. Test extractions of a monoclonal T-cell line alongside 30 to 35 polyclonal samples showed no cross-contamination during QIAcube processing. A total of 192 cryopreserved PBMC samples came from approximately 30 adults with confirmed HIV infection and were collected serially over a mean of approximately six years (range 1-12). Of the 30 to 35 participants with HIV, fewer than twelve were female. Whether ART initiation and durable HIV suppression were associated with changes in peripheral blood TRB repertoire composition and diversity was tested in a retrospective serial study. The research as a whole found: The samples span the years 2004 to 2017, and the ART regimens used at that time may not be as effective as current regimens. Because PBMC availability was limited, only the TCR beta chain was sequenced, with no alpha chain pairing. A significant increase in TRB diversity was found to be associated with ART initiation, although TRB diversity was observed to remain significantly below that of transplant donor controls even after long-term ART. Unsorted PBMC were profiled instead of sorted CD4+ and CD8+ T cells because pre-ART samples had limited cell numbers. Expanded TRB clones identified before ART initiation dominated the repertoire across all time points, though the dominance fluctuated and decreased in many PLHIV after ART. No data were available on ART adherence, viral resistance or therapy changes, limiting inferences about post-ART repertoire changes. Narrower CDR3 length ranges were observed in HIV repertoires than in controls, and an antigen-experienced repertoire with only a slight naive shift after ART was suggested by the network structure.

To be included, a participant needed at least one PBMC sample from before ART initiation plus at least two post-ART samples. All participants with HIV were treated in the United States of America. Before DNA extraction, cryopreserved samples containing 1-10 million PBMC were thawed and washed. At the time of the earliest PBMC sample, participants with HIV were aged between about 23 and 54 years. Each participant contributed PBMC samples from 1-4 timepoints before ART initiation and 2-8 timepoints after ART initiation, with a median of 7 samples. Serial HIV viral load, CD4+ T-cell count, ART history and demographic data were obtained for every participant. Using a Qiagen kit on a QIAcube, genomic DNA was extracted from unsorted PBMC, with samples processed in batches of 12. The cysteine opens and the phenylalanine closes a CDR3 of 15 amino acids. Kept here is only the CDR3 DNA, which spans 45 bases and is read in frame from base 1. Germline trimming: 4 bases from V, 8 bases from J; junction bases outside gene matches: 10. From the germline V gene (reference sequence), CDR1 is MNHEY and CDR2 is SMNVEV.

The origin of this receptor is a man between 18 and 29 years old with HIV. The sample in question was unsorted PBMCs, obtained 1.1 years after starting antiretroviral therapy. The chain couples TRBV27 to TRBJ1-2, with 10 bases aligning to TRBD1. The CDR3 here reads CASSWSTGGTGGYTF. The DNA reads as follows: TGTGCCAGCAGTTGGTCGACAGGGGGCACGGGCGGCTACACCTTC.